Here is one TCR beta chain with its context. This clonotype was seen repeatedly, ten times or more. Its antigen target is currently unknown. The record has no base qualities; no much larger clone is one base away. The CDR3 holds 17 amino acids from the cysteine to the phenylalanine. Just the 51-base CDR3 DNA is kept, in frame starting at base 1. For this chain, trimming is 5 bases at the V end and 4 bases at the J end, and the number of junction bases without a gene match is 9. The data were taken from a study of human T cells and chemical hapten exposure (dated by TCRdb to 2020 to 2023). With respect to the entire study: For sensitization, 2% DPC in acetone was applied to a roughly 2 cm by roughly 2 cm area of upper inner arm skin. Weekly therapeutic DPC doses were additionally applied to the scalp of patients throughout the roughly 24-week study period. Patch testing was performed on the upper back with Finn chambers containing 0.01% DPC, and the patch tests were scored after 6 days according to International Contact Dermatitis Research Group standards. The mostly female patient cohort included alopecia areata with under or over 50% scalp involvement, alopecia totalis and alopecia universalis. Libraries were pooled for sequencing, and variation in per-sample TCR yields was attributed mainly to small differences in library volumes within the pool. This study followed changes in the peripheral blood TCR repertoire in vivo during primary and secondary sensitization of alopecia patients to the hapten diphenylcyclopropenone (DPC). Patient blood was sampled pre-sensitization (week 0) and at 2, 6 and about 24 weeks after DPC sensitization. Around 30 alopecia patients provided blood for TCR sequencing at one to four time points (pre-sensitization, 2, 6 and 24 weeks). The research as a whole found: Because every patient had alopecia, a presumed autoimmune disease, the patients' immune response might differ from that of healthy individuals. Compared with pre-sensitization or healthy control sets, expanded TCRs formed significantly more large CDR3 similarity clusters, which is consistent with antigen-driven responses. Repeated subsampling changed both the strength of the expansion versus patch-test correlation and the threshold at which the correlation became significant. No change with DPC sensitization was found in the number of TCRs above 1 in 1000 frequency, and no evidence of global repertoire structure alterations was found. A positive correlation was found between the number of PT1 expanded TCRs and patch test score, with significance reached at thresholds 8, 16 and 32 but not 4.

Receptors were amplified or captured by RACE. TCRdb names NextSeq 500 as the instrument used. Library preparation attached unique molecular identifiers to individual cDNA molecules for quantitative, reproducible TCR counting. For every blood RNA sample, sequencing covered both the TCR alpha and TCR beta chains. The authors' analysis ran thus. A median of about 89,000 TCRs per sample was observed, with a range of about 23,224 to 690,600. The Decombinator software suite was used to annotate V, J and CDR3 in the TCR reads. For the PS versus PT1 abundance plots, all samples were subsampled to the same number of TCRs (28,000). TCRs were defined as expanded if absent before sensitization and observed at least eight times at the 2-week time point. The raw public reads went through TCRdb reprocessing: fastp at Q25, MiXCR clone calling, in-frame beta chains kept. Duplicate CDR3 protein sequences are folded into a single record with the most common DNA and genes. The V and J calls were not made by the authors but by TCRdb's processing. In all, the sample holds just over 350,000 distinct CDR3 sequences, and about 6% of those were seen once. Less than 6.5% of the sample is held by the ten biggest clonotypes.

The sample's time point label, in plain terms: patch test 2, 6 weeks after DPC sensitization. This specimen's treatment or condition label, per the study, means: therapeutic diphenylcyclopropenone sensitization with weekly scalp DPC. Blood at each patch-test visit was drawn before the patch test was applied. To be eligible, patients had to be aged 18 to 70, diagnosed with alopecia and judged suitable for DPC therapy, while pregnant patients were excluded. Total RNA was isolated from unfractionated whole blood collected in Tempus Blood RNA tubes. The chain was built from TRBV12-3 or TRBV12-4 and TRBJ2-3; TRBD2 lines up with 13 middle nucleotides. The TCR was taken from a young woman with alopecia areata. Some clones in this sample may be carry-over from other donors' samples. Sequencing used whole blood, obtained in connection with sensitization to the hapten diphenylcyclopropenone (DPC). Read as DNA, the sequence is TGTGCCAGCAGTGTAAGGACTAGCGGGGGTTCGGCAGATACGCAGTATTTT. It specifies CASSVRTSGGSADTQYF.